What follows describes a single T cell receptor beta chain. As yet, its antigen is unknown. The data belong to a study of cytomegalovirus exposure and HLA in healthy donors. Study-wide points: Because they were indistinguishable, some V segments, including TRBV6-2 and TRBV6-3, were excluded.

Trimming took off 1 base at V and 6 bases at J, with 10 bases between the two ends. The CDR3 has 14 residues. CDR1 is SGDLS, CDR2 YYNGEE, per germline. In the PCR, 60 Vbeta and 13 Jbeta primers were used. Assay used: immunoSEQ multiplex PCR; TCRdb lists only in-frame clones, some missing. The sample includes 160,000 or so clones, roughly 79% seen only once; the top ten take 6.3%. The specimen was PBMCs. This rearrangement joins TRBV9 to TRBJ2-2; D unclear. This receptor was identified in a man between 35 and 55 years old in good health and CMV-seropositive. CDR3 loop: CASSVSTLSGELFF. CDR3 DNA: TGTGCCAGCAGCGTATCGACTCTCTCCGGGGAGCTGTTTTTT.